This T cell receptor beta chain was recovered during a study of shared clonotypes between healthy human individuals. The CDR3 is 13 amino acids. CDR1 and CDR2 from the germline V gene are SGHTA and FQGNSA. The V end lost 5 bases, the J end lost 3 bases, and 8 bases lay between the germline ends. With regard to this clone: The sample carries other DNA sequences with the same CDR3.

It was at deep level that the assay was run. TCRdb's copy holds only in-frame clones and misses some; the assay was immunoSEQ multiplex PCR. Of some 1.5 million clones listed, under 99% are singletons. The receptor comes from a man between 25 and 39 years old in good health. Sequencing input: naive CD4+ T cells sorted from blood. As to subset: CD45RA+ positively selected. This chain joins TRBV7-2 and TRBJ2-1; possibly TRBD2 for D (6 bases). DNA for the CDR3: TGTGCCAGCAGCCCCGGGAGCTACAATGAGCAGTTCTTC. This sequence encodes CASSPGSYNEQFF.